Listed below are T cell receptor beta chains from one sample, sequenced in a study of T cell responses to AZD1222 COVID-19 vaccine. Using immunoSEQ multiplex PCR, the repertoire was profiled, and TCRdb retains in-frame clones only, with some absent. The sample records fewer than 200,000 clones, 85% to 95% being singletons. Sequences were derived from peripheral blood, sampled on day 0 of AZD1222 vaccination. These TCRs come from an adult in good health. Each CDR3 is given with its conserved first and last residue. Each record gives: D gene, V gene, CDR3 protein. The D gene is left open where the match is weak.

D: .
V: TRBV3-1/TRBV3-2
CDR3: CASSQDPSGNTIYF

D: .
V: TRBV9
CDR3: CASSVGQGRTNEQFF

D: TRBD1
V: TRBV5-6
CDR3: CASSLEGAGNQPQHF

D: TRBD1
V: TRBV7-9
CDR3: CASRKPGQGRTEAFF

D: .
V: TRBV2
CDR3: CASSEFPQVNTEAFF

D: .
V: TRBV2
CDR3: CASSEGTYYEQYF

D: .
V: TRBV12-3/TRBV12-4
CDR3: CASSLIGIYEQYF

D: .
V: TRBV30
CDR3: CAWSRGVGPEAFF

D: TRBD2
V: TRBV10-3
CDR3: CAIRQTGTSGETQYF

D: .
V: TRBV5-5
CDR3: CASSLSHTDTQYF

D: TRBD1
V: TRBV10-3
CDR3: CATQTGGAGNTEAFF

D: .
V: TRBV2
CDR3: CASSEVGGAEAFF

D: .
V: TRBV5-1
CDR3: CASSLVLTGELFF

D: TRBD1
V: TRBV12-3/TRBV12-4
CDR3: CASSLQGATEAFF

D: TRBD1
V: TRBV18
CDR3: CASSRTGPNQPQHF

D: TRBD1
V: TRBV19
CDR3: CASRTGTAVNTEAFF

D: .
V: TRBV4-1
CDR3: CASSQGPPGGLEEKLFF

D: .
V: TRBV5-4
CDR3: CASSFGPVPIYNSPLHF

D: .
V: TRBV2
CDR3: CASRTTGSNYGYTF

D: .
V: TRBV6-5
CDR3: CASSYSSSEVSPLHF

D: .
V: TRBV3-1/TRBV3-2
CDR3: CASSQASPLYEQYF

D: TRBD2
V: TRBV5-1
CDR3: CASSPTASGGHLNTGELFF

D: .
V: TRBV7-3
CDR3: CASSLMGYNEQFF

D: TRBD1
V: TRBV27
CDR3: CASSPRQGPQPQHF

D: .
V: TRBV18
CDR3: CASSPLESLNTEAFF

D: .
V: TRBV5-1
CDR3: CASSWDNEQFF

D: .
V: TRBV7-2
CDR3: CASTRDRWNTEAFF

D: TRBD1
V: TRBV3-1/TRBV3-2
CDR3: CASSRGQGRNEQFF

D: .
V: TRBV7-2
CDR3: CASSVYISNYGYTF

D: .
V: TRBV12-2
CDR3: CASRARDRNYGYTF

D: .
V: TRBV2
CDR3: CASWTGDNQPQHF

D: .
V: TRBV7-9
CDR3: CASSPFFSGKDEKLFF

D: .
V: TRBV13
CDR3: CASSIRNTEAFF

D: .
V: TRBV3-1/TRBV3-2
CDR3: CASSSGGTEAFF

D: TRBD1
V: TRBV5-1
CDR3: CASSVTGGRYEQFF

D: TRBD1
V: TRBV19
CDR3: CASGTGGISGNTIYF

D: .
V: TRBV29-1
CDR3: CSVKGTVTDTQYF

D: .
V: TRBV7-9
CDR3: CASSLSLAKNIQYF

D: .
V: TRBV7-2
CDR3: CASGRYGNQPQHF

D: TRBD2
V: TRBV7-7
CDR3: CASSLVGGSSYNEQFF

D: TRBD1
V: TRBV9
CDR3: CASSPRQGQNTEAFF

D: .
V: TRBV6-1
CDR3: CASSEGAFTDTQYF

D: TRBD1
V: TRBV2
CDR3: CATLGTGEGYTF

D: .
V: TRBV27
CDR3: CASSSLKLTDTQYF

D: .
V: TRBV2
CDR3: CASSESDRIQPQHF

D: .
V: TRBV19
CDR3: CASKPPPSGGEHGYTF

D: TRBD2
V: TRBV5-4
CDR3: CASSLDLRGMTDTQYF

D: .
V: TRBV6-5
CDR3: CASSYNSPSGNTIYF

D: .
V: TRBV12-3/TRBV12-4
CDR3: CASSPLAGELFF

D: .
V: TRBV6-1
CDR3: CASSEGWGDGYTF

D: .
V: TRBV19
CDR3: CASSPRTANYGYTF

D: TRBD2
V: TRBV3-1/TRBV3-2
CDR3: CASSPLAGVPSDTQYF